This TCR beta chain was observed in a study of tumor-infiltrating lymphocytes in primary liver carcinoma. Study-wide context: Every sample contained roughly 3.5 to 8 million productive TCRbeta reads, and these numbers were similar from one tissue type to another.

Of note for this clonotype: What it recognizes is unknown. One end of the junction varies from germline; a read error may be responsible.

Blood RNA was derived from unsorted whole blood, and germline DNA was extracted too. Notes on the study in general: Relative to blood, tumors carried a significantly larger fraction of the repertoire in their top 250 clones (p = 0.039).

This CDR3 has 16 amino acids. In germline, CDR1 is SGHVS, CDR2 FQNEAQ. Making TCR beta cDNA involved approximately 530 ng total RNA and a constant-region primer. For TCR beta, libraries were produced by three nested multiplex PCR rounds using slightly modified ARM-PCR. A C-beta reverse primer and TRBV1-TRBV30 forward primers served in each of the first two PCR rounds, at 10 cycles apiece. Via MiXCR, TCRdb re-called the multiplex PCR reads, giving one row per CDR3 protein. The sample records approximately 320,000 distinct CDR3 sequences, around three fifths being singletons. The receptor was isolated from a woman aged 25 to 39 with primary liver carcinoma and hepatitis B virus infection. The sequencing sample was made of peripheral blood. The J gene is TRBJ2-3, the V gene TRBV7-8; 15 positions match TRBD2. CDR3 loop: CANSSPGTSGRSTQYF. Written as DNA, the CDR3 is TGCGCCAACAGCTCCCCCGGGACTAGCGGGAGGAGTACGCAGTATTTT. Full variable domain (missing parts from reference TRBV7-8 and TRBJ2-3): GAGVSQSPRYKVAKRGQDVALRCDPISGHVSLFWYQQALGQGPEFLTYFQNEAQLDKSGLPSDRFFAERPEGSVSTLKIQRTQQEDSAVYLCANSSPGTSGRSTQYFGPGTRLTVL.